This entry describes one T cell receptor beta chain. The antigen is undetermined. This specimen comes from a study of shared clonotypes between healthy human individuals. Findings and caveats of the study: Genetic and exposure-history diversity was limited by the small donor number.

Naive CD8 cells lacked CD45RO and underwent positive selection for CCR7, leaving out terminally differentiated effector memory CD45RA+ cells. J gave up 8 bases and V 5 bases, and 13 bases lay outside the gene matches. Germline-derived CDR1 and CDR2 are SGHVS and FNYEAQ. This CDR3 is built from 16 residues. Per sorted-subset replicate PCR, input was approximately 0.2 ug DNA, representing tens of thousands of T cell genomes. Produced via immunoSEQ multiplex PCR; TCRdb's table is partial and in-frame only. Among roughly 770,000 clones, around 96% were seen once, and the ten largest hold about 0.21%. The V gene is TRBV7-6, the J gene TRBJ2-1; 9 nucleotides align to TRBD2. The sequenced sample was naive CD8+ T cells sorted from blood. The sequence derives from a man between 25 and 39 years old in good health. CDR3 coding DNA: TGTGCCAGCAGCCGACCCGGGACTAGCACCGTCGATGAGCAGTTCTTC. Its translation is CASSRPGTSTVDEQFF.